Here is one T cell receptor beta chain with its context. Original processing methods: From reference gene primer amplification, estimates of nucleated cell counts were derived. Using immunoSEQ multiplex PCR, the repertoire was profiled, and TCRdb retains in-frame clones only, with some absent. V and J calls and clone size come straight from that table; D and trimming were deduced from the DNA. Of fewer than 200,000 clones in the sample, about 84% were seen once. The record originates from a study of blood T cell repertoires in COVID-19. Study summary: COVID-19 samples from acute and convalescent phases originated in the United States, Italy and Spain. PBMCs, B-cell-depleted T cells, or T cells provided the cDNA or gDNA that made up the material.

Germline V gene lookup returns CDR1 SGHVS and CDR2 FNYEAQ. With V trimmed by 4 bases and J by 4 bases, 2 bases remained unmatched. The CDR3 spans 15 residues. The receptor was isolated from a human donor in a cohort sampled during active COVID-19. Sequenced input: peripheral blood. The J gene is TRBJ2-1, the V gene TRBV7-6; TRBD2 matches 12 bases. The CDR3 sequence is CASSSLAGGYNEQFF. CDR3 DNA: TGTGCCAGCAGCTCACTAGCGGGGGGTTACAATGAGCAGTTCTTC.